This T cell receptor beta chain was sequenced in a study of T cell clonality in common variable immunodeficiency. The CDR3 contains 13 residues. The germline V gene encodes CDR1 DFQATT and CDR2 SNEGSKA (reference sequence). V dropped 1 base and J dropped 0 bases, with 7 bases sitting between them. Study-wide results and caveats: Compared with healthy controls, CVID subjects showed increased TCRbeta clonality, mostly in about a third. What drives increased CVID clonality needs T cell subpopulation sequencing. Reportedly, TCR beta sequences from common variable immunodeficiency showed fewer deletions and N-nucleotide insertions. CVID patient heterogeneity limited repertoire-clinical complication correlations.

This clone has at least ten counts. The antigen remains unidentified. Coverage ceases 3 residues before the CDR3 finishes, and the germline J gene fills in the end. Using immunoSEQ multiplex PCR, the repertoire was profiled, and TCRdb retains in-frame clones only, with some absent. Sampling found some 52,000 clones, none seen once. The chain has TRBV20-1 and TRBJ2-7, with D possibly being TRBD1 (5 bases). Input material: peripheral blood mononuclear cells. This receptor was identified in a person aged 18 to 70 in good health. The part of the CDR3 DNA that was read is TGCAGTGCTAGAGCTAGGGGCTCCTACGAG. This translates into CSARARGSYE. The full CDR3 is CSARARGSYEQYF.